This T cell receptor (beta chain) was identified in a study of cytomegalovirus exposure and HLA in healthy donors (dated 2017 in TCRdb). About the investigation overall: In an earlier analysis of 550 to 750 of the donors, 276 Gb of sequence data and some 100 million unique TCR beta sequences from 180 million or so T cells were reported. The study profiled the T cell repertoires of around 700 subjects by immunosequencing and related them to cytomegalovirus serostatus. Among 300 to 500 genotyped donors of the cohort, an average of around 240,000 unique TCR beta nucleotide sequences was sequenced per donor, of which roughly 17% were non-productive. The study aimed to test whether signatures of past pathogen exposure could be identified by cataloging public T cell receptors. The study combined high-throughput TCR immunosequencing, statistical association of individual TCRs with disease status, and machine learning to predict cytomegalovirus infection status. A later analysis re-examined previously published TCR beta repertoires from more than 600 donors and added high-resolution HLA genotyping to investigate patterns of TCR occurrence. About 310 gigabases of sequencing data and tens of millions of unique TCR sequences were included in an early release covering about 700 HLA-typed donors. Along with the roughly 670-subject first cohort, a separate validation cohort of over a hundred different subjects was used. Donor age, sex, ethnicity and CMV serostatus were compiled together with the repertoire data. A later genetic analysis took genome-wide SNP genotypes for about three fifths of the 666 donors and used that subset as a discovery cohort. Every repertoire in the discovery cohort had been generated on one and the same sequencing platform. Rather than drawing on any new phenotypic data, the later analysis identified candidate immune exposures from TCR beta sequences and the way those sequences occurred across donors. The number of donors typed differed by locus, with roughly 629-640 for A, B, C, DRB1 and DQB1, over 500 for DQA1, under 610 for DPA1, and some 440 for DPB1. Class I and class II HLA loci were covered by the typing at four-digit resolution. Four to six DR-DQ haplotypes were handled as single units for association and clustering, since linkage in the cohort was strong. An earlier analysis of several hundred of the donors used high-throughput TCR beta sequencing to judge whether each TCR beta V gene segment behaved as functional or pseudogenic. The genetic ancestry cluster associated with self-reported Caucasian donors included approximately 85% of the roughly 410 genotyped donors. The study at large found these results: Across donors, most TCR sequences were observed very rarely, whereas some public TCRs were present in many individuals. A later analysis found that HLA-associated TCR beta chains were more clonally expanded and had lower generation probabilities than equally common non-associated chains. Linkage disequilibrium might explain the correlated functional status among segregating V segments, but an unknown experimental factor could not be excluded. A later genetic analysis reported fewer N-insertions in productive TCRs among donors in an Asian-associated ancestry cluster than the roughly 700-donor mean. When HLA alleles, especially DR and DQ, strongly co-occurred, TCR associations were difficult to assign to individual alleles. Some IMGT-functional V segments, including TRBV6-2 and TRBV6-3, could not be distinguished by the 87-base-pair reads and were therefore excluded. According to the authors, the approach could potentially be generalized to other disease states and immunological phenotypes. Because some donors lacked HLA typing at each locus, the association tests relied only on the typed subset. In the study, some 160 TCR beta chains were listed as associated with cytomegalovirus. The presence/absence analyses assumed that sequencing depth was roughly uniform across donors, and that assumption may not be true. The cohort was sequenced for TCR beta chains only, and without alpha or paired-chain data the features that could be detected were limited. An earlier analysis of approximately 540 of the donors showed that most TCR beta V segments appeared in productive rearrangements either about 87% or about 30% of the time, which broadly matched IMGT annotations. About 17 rarely observed V segments, including chromosome 9 orphons, were excluded from the earlier analysis of some 590 of the donors because counts were too low. In vitro tests confirmed that a few of the cytomegalovirus-associated TCR beta chains recognize cytomegalovirus antigens. In a later analysis, several top co-occurrence clusters were reported to appear linked to parvovirus B19, influenza, CMV and Epstein-Barr virus. The classifier was reported to diagnose cytomegalovirus status with high specificity and sensitivity in both the original and validation cohorts. A further reported finding was that TCR beta sequences accurately predicted the HLA-A and HLA-B alleles for most subjects in the first cohort. Immune exposure information for the cohort was limited to CMV serostatus. Specific HLA alleles were associated with 16,951 TCR beta sequences at a false discovery rate of 0.05 in a later analysis. The sequencing pipeline was judged likely to have produced a cluster of highly shared sequence variants as a technical artifact. In a later analysis, most CMV-associated TCR beta chains were found to appear HLA-restricted, with HLA associations seemingly driven largely by CMV exposure. A later genetic analysis associated a missense DCLRE1C variant with V-gene and J-gene trimming of TCR beta chains, and an independent cohort replicated the association. In a later analysis, the rate of TCR association differed among HLA loci, with DRB1 alleles having the most associated TCRs and HLA-C alleles having the fewest.

Between the V and J ends, shortened by 5 bases and 2 bases respectively, the junction contains 13 bases. The CDR3 goes from the cysteine to the phenylalanine over 14 residues. Only CDR3 DNA is held: 42 bases, read in frame from base 1. CDR1 and CDR2 are read off the germline V gene as SGHVS and FNYEAQ. The cohort was made up of approximately 700 healthy bone marrow donors. All cohort members were sampled while nominally healthy, although unrecorded immune exposures were likely present. The donor was CMV seropositive and belonged to the group of around 300 seropositive cohort members. Every donor gave a peripheral blood sample, and the peripheral blood mononuclear cells from that sample were used for TCR beta sequencing. Genomic DNA was extracted from the blood cell samples with the Qiagen DNeasy Blood Extraction Kit. Library construction relied on the immunoSEQ multiplex PCR assay. The multiplex PCR relied on a mix of 60 forward primers for TCR Vbeta segments and 13 reverse primers for TCR Jbeta segments. A multiplex PCR assay on genomic DNA amplified the CDR3 region of rearranged TCR beta genes. The amplified TCR beta libraries were sequenced on the Illumina HiSeq System as 87-base-pair reads. In the paper's pipeline: Across the 600 to 700 repertoires, a later analysis counted 60 million to 90 million unique TCR beta chains, 9 million to 14 million of which were shared by at least two donors. To remove PCR and sequencing errors, raw reads were error-corrected and collapsed into unique sequences using a nearest-neighbor algorithm that merged closely related sequences. V, D and J gene segments were assigned by aligning CDR3 sequences to IMGT reference sequences. For a sequence to be retained, a match of at least six nucleotides was required to both a V gene segment and a J gene segment. Rearrangements were called productive when the CDR3 lacked stop codons and stayed in frame with V and J; all others were non-productive. Following IMGT convention, CDR3 was defined as the stretch from the second conserved V-encoded cysteine up to the conserved J-encoded phenylalanine. In an earlier analysis of 587 of the donors, sequences lacking an unambiguous match to a single V gene segment were excluded. An earlier analysis of around 600 of the donors classified V segments as functional when productive rearrangements were above 56.7% and as segregating when the standard deviation between donors was above 5%. A statistical classification framework was built for diagnosing cytomegalovirus status from the catalog of TCR beta chain sequences. In a later analysis, TCR nucleotide sequences were compared against IMGT/GENE-DB human TR gene sequences so that V and J genes could be assigned. Using the TCRdist pipeline, a later analysis assigned CDR3 sequences along with most-parsimonious VDJ recombination scenarios. In a later analysis, each TCR beta chain was defined by its CDR3 amino acid sequence together with its V-gene family, and reads lacking a unique V-gene family were excluded. To address suspected cross-contamination and a sequencing artifact, a later analysis removed 550 to 750 highly shared, low-generation-probability nucleotide sequences. In a later analysis, a clonal expansion index for each public chain was calculated from normalized within-repertoire ranks of inferred template counts. A later analysis computed generation probabilities with a VDJ recombination model fitted to out-of-frame rearrangements, and checked the results against IGoR. Hypergeometric tests were used in a later analysis to score TCR-TCR, TCR-HLA and TCR-CMV co-occurrence, with a repertoire-size bias correction applied to the TCR pairs. A later analysis estimated false discovery rates by permuting HLA or CMV assignments 20 times. In a later analysis, co-occurring TCRs were grouped with DBSCAN, and TCRdist sequence similarity was added when clustering was performed within HLA-allele-positive subsets. Repertoires with fewer than 30,000 or more than 120,000 public chains, plus five repertoires with anomalous nucleotide sharing, were excluded from co-occurrence clustering. The source is immuneACCESS, and TCRdb retained only in-frame sequences with V and J called. Part of the clones is not carried over; for the studies checked, unresolved V genes explain less than half of this, and the remainder is unexplained. V and J calls plus clone size are reproduced from that table; the DNA served to infer D and trimming. Recorded for this sample are roughly 100,000 clones; about 83% of them occurred a single time. Roughly 5% of the sample comes from the top ten.

This clone was seen only once. This clone's antigen is unknown. No quality values exist for individual bases; no much larger clone is one base distant. What was sequenced was PBMCs. This receptor was identified in a female donor in good health and CMV-seropositive. The rearrangement joined TRBV7-6 to TRBJ2-7, with the D gene call left open. The CDR3 is CASSNSYSTYEQYF. The DNA sequence follows: TGTGCCAGCAGCAATTCATACAGCACCTACGAGCAGTACTTC.